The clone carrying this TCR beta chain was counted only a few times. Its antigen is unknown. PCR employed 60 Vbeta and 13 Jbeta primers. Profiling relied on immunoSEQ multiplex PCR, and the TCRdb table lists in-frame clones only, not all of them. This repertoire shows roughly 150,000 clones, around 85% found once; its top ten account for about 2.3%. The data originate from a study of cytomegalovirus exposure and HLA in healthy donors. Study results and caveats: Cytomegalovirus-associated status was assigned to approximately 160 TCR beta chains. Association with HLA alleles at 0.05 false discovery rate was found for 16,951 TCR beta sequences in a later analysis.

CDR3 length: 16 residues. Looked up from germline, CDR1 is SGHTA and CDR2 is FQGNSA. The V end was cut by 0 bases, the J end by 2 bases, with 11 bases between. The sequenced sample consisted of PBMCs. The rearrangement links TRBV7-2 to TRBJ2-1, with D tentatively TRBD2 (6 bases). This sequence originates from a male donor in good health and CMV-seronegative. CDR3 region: CASSLAPGTAYNEQFF. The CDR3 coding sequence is TGTGCCAGCAGCTTAGCGCCCGGGACTGCCTACAATGAGCAGTTCTTC.